This TCR beta chain was sequenced for a study of T-cell memory formation after mild COVID-19. Study-level points and caveats: Largely, contracting CD4+ clones fell within CM and EM, and contracting CD8+ clones within EMRA. SARS-CoV-2 specificity was not confirmed for second-wave clones peaking on day 37. Clones contracting day 15 to 85 were balanced CD4/CD8; later expanders leaned CD4+.

Germline-derived CDR1 and CDR2 are DFQATT and SNEGSKA (reference sequence). This CDR3 contains 18 residues. The trim removed 1 base at V and 2 bases at J, leaving 16 bases unmatched. TCRdb passed the 5' RACE reads through MiXCR, listing each CDR3 protein once. The sample includes 270,000 or so distinct CDR3 sequences, about a sixth of them seen just once. This clonotype was observed a handful of times. Antigen unknown. Sequencing was carried out using PBMCs or a T cell subset sorted from them (not recorded which). This TCR was recovered from a man younger than 35 who had mild COVID-19 (a few samples of this study predate the infection). Cell type and time point are not known. The chain is built from TRBV20-1 and TRBJ2-7; 8 bases fit TRBD2. The CDR3 loop is CSARGVAGQSGWTYEQYF. CDR3 sequence (DNA): TGCAGTGCTAGAGGGGTAGCGGGGCAGAGTGGGTGGACCTACGAGCAGTACTTC.